The 19 T cell receptor beta chains below come from one sample, sequenced in a study of cytomegalovirus exposure and HLA in healthy donors. The study ran its PCR with 60 Vbeta and 13 Jbeta primers. Generated by immunoSEQ multiplex PCR, the TCRdb table keeps only in-frame clones and is missing some. The sample lists 150,000 to 200,000 clones, 85% to 90% seen once, with roughly 1.7% in the top ten. Material for sequencing was PBMCs. These receptors were obtained from a woman aged 18-35 years in good health and CMV-seronegative.

This chain links TRBV7-9 with TRBJ1-4; no definite D call. Germline V lookup: CDR1 SEHNR, CDR2 FQNEAQ (reference sequence). The V gene lost 5 bases and the J gene lost 1 base, with 11 bases spanning the gap. CDR3 length equals 15 residues. In DNA form, the CDR3 reads TGTGCCAGCAGCCTAGGTGTCGGAACTAATGAAAAACTGTTTTTT. Amino acids: CASSLGVGTNEKLFF. Full variable domain (remainder filled in from reference TRBV7-9 and TRBJ1-4): DTGVSQNPRHKITKRGQNVTFRCDPISEHNRLYWYRQTLGQGPEFLTYFQNEAQLEKSRLLSDRFSAERPKGSFSTLEIQRTEQGDSAMYLCASSLGVGTNEKLFFGSGTQLSVL.

The CDR3 protein is CASSLGQGDYNEQFF. In nucleotides, the CDR3 is TGCGCCAGCAGCTTGGGGCAGGGGGACTACAATGAGCAGTTCTTC. The chain joins TRBV5-1 to TRBJ2-1; 7 nucleotides agree with TRBD1. V lost 0 bases and J lost 3; bases outside the gene matches: 3. The CDR3 covers 15 residues. Germline V gene sequence: CDR1 SGHRS, CDR2 YFSETQ.

V and J are TRBV19 and TRBJ1-2, with TRBD1 as a possible D gene (5 bases). CDR3 length equals 16 residues. Trimming shortened V by 6 bases and J by 4 bases, and 21 bases separated the two germline ends. Germline V lookup: CDR1 LNHDA, CDR2 SQIVND (reference sequence). Here the CDR3 reads CASSPPGNNLGYGYTF. The DNA of the CDR3 is TGTGCCAGTAGCCCCCCAGGGAATAACCTTGGCTATGGCTACACCTTC. Supplemented by reference TRBV19 and TRBJ1-2, the full variable domain reads DGGITQSPKYLFRKEGQNVTLSCEQNLNHDAMYWYRQDPGQGLRLIYYSQIVNDFQKGDIAEGYSVSREKKESFPLTVTSAQKNPTAFYLCASSPPGNNLGYGYTFGSGTRLTVV.

Points on this clone: At one of its ends the junction is not consistent with the germline gene, which may arise from a read error. V is TRBV7-9 and J is TRBJ2-1, with D perhaps TRBD2 (5 bases). CDR3 size: 15 residues. Germline-derived CDR1 and CDR2 are SEHNR and FQNEAQ (reference sequence). CDR3 residues: CSSSSPEDLYNEQFF. Here the CDR3 DNA reads TGTTCCAGCAGCTCCCCGGAGGACTTATACAATGAGCAGTTCTTC. Full variable domain (rest looked up from reference TRBV7-9 and TRBJ2-1): DTGVSQNPRHKITKRGQNVTFRCDPISEHNRLYWYRQTLGQGPEFLTYFQNEAQLEKSRLLSDRFSAERPKGSFSTLEIQRTEQGDSAMYLCSSSSPEDLYNEQFFGPGTRLTVL.

This clone showed up just a few times. The genes are TRBV12-5 and TRBJ1-1; D not certain. The CDR3 is 15 residues long. V dropped 0 bases and J dropped 1 base, with 9 bases sitting between them. CDR1 is LGHNT and CDR2 is FRNRAP in the germline V gene. The CDR3 region is CASGLVMVGNTEAFF. The CDR3 DNA follows: TGTGCTAGTGGTTTGGTAATGGTCGGGAACACTGAAGCTTTCTTT.

The chain is built from TRBV6-1 and TRBJ2-1; 7 bases match TRBD2. V lost 1 base, J lost 7 bases, and 7 bases stayed unmatched. Germline V gene data show CDR1 as MNHNS and CDR2 as SASEGT. The CDR3 is made up of 15 amino acids. CDR3 sequence (DNA): TGTGCCAGCAGTGAAGAAACGGGGGGAAGAAATGAGCAGTTCTTC. Its protein product is CASSEETGGRNEQFF.

For this clone: Other DNA sequences in the sample encode the same CDR3. The chain has TRBV30 and TRBJ1-5; tentative D call: TRBD1 (6 bases). This CDR3 has 14 residues. V was cut by 0 bases and J by 3 bases, with 9 bases left in between. Germline-derived CDR1 and CDR2 are GTSNPN and SVGIG (reference sequence). The CDR3 protein is CAWSVGQFNQPQHF. The DNA for the CDR3 is TGTGCCTGGAGTGTCGGACAGTTCAATCAGCCCCAGCATTTT.

This clone has a single count. The germline gene is not matched at one end of the junction; a read error may be the cause. The chain carries TRBV19 and TRBJ2-5, with a possible D match to TRBD1 (5 bases). There are 14 residues in the CDR3. CDR1 LNHDA and CDR2 SQIVND come from the germline V gene (reference sequence). The chain's CDR3 is CASSIGAGLEIQYF. In nucleotides, the CDR3 is TGTGCCAGTAGTATTGGTGCAGGGTTGGAGATCCAGTACTTC. The whole variable domain, remainder taken from reference TRBV19 and TRBJ2-5, is DGGITQSPKYLFRKEGQNVTLSCEQNLNHDAMYWYRQDPGQGLRLIYYSQIVNDFQKGDIAEGYSVSREKKESFPLTVTSAQKNPTAFYLCASSIGAGLEIQYFGPGTRLLVL.

The V gene is TRBV5-4, the J gene TRBJ1-1; 7 nucleotides match TRBD1. This CDR3 contains 14 residues. Germline CDR1 SGHNT, CDR2 YYREEE (reference sequence). Germline trimming cut 4 bases from V and 5 bases from J; bases unmatched to any gene: 8. CDR3 in amino acids: CASSPETGSTEAFF. The CDR3 DNA reads TGTGCCAGCAGCCCGGAGACAGGGAGTACTGAAGCTTTCTTT.

CDR3 region: CASSPQTDTTNEKLFF. The DNA for the CDR3 is TGTGCCAGTAGTCCCCAAACTGACACAACTAATGAAAAACTGTTTTTT. The chain recombines TRBV19 with TRBJ1-4; D call uncertain. This CDR3 contains 16 residues. Between the trimmed V and J ends, which lost 5 bases and 0 bases, there was a span of 13 bases. CDR1 is LNHDA and CDR2 is SQIVND in the germline V gene (reference sequence). Full variable domain (rest looked up from reference TRBV19 and TRBJ1-4): DGGITQSPKYLFRKEGQNVTLSCEQNLNHDAMYWYRQDPGQGLRLIYYSQIVNDFQKGDIAEGYSVSREKKESFPLTVTSAQKNPTAFYLCASSPQTDTTNEKLFFGSGTQLSVL.

The chain combines TRBV5-1 with TRBJ2-7; perhaps TRBD2 as D (5 bases). CDR3 length: 16 residues. Germline values: CDR1 SGHRS, CDR2 YFSETQ. The V end was cut by 3 bases, the J end by 3 bases, with 19 bases between. This chain's CDR3 is CASSSGLGLNNYEQYF. CDR3 DNA sequence: TGCGCCAGCAGCTCCGGACTCGGGCTTAATAACTACGAGCAGTACTTC.

The V gene is TRBV19, the J gene TRBJ2-1; 13 bases fit TRBD2. The CDR3 has 14 residues. Germline CDR1 and CDR2: LNHDA and SQIVND (reference sequence). Unmatched junction bases numbered 9, after V lost 7 bases and J lost 12 bases. CDR3 bases: TGTGCCAGTAACCGACCCGGACTAGCGGGGGCGCAGTTCTTC. Its translation is CASNRPGLAGAQFF. Together with reference TRBV19 and TRBJ2-1, the CDR3 gives the full variable domain: DGGITQSPKYLFRKEGQNVTLSCEQNLNHDAMYWYRQDPGQGLRLIYYSQIVNDFQKGDIAEGYSVSREKKESFPLTVTSAQKNPTAFYLCASNRPGLAGAQFFGPGTRLTVL.

This clone was detected a few times. The rearrangement joins TRBV6-6 to TRBJ2-1; maybe TRBD2 (5 bases). Trimming stripped 7 bases from V and 9 bases from J, with 16 bases between. CDR1 MNHNY and CDR2 SVGAGI come from the germline V gene (reference sequence). The CDR3 is made up of 13 amino acids. CDR3 in amino acids: CASNEPSSGEQFF. Written as DNA, the CDR3 is TGTGCCAGCAATGAGCCCTCAAGCGGTGAGCAGTTCTTC.

This clone was seen a handful of times. J is TRBJ2-7 and V is TRBV5-6, with 7 positions matching TRBD1. The trim removed 5 bases at V and 3 bases at J, leaving 17 bases unmatched. CDR1 and CDR2 (germline): SGHDT, YYEEEE. This CDR3 region has 17 residues. The CDR3 region has the DNA TGTGCCAGCAGGGAGACAGGGATTCCGACCAGGTACTACGAGCAGTACTTC. It codes for CASRETGIPTRYYEQYF.

The V and J genes are TRBV30 and TRBJ2-5; 14 bases align to TRBD2. This CDR3 region has 16 residues. V shed 1 base and J 1 base; nucleotides not matched to a gene: 2. Germline CDR1 reads GTSNPN; CDR2 reads SVGIG (reference sequence). The CDR3 region is CAWSGTSGGFQETQYF. In DNA, the CDR3 is TGTGCCTGGAGTGGGACTAGCGGGGGGTTCCAAGAGACCCAGTACTTC.

The V gene is TRBV29-1, the J gene TRBJ2-7; TRBD2 matches at 10 bases. The ends lost 5 bases at V and 7 bases at J; junction bases unmatched: 11. Germline V lookup: CDR1 SQVTM, CDR2 ANQGSEA. CDR3 length equals 14 residues. CDR3 loop: CSVSLAGAVGEQYF. The DNA of the CDR3 is TGCAGCGTTTCCCTAGCGGGAGCGGTCGGGGAGCAGTACTTC.

This sequence joins TRBV15 and TRBJ2-1; 9 nucleotides line up with TRBD2. Germline values: CDR1 LNHNV, CDR2 YYDKDF (reference sequence). This CDR3 has 17 amino acids. With 4 bases clipped from V and 3 bases from J, the junction kept 10 bases outside the gene matches. CDR3 amino acids: CATSNTIAGAGYNEQFF. CDR3 nucleotides: TGTGCCACCAGCAACACCATAGCGGGAGCCGGCTACAATGAGCAGTTCTTC.

The chain employs TRBV7-8 and TRBJ2-1; the match to TRBD2 covers 10 bases. The V and J ends lost 5 bases and 5 bases, in that order; junction bases with no gene match: 18. The germline V gene has CDR1 SGHVS and CDR2 FQNEAQ. The CDR3 is 19 amino acids. This CDR3 reads CASSPRAASGRGGDNEQFF. The CDR3 DNA sequence: TGTGCCAGCAGCCCCCGGGCGGCTAGCGGGAGAGGAGGGGACAATGAGCAGTTCTTC.

This rearrangement joins TRBV2 to TRBJ2-7; no firm D call. The V and J ends lost 6 bases and 2 bases respectively, with 11 bases between them. Germline CDR1 and CDR2: SNHLY and FYNNEI. This CDR3 is 13 amino acids long. The DNA of the CDR3 is TGTGCCAGCAGGCAGGCATACCCCTACGAGCAGTACTTC. It codes for CASRQAYPYEQYF.